This T cell receptor (beta chain) was sequenced during a study of T cells in Graves' hyperthyroidism and ophthalmopathy. On the study more broadly: Blood was drawn when the patient was first diagnosed and still untreated. Study outcomes and limitations: The model's output predicted ophthalmopathy at a median of approximately 6.5 months prior to onset. The majority of expanded thyroid clonotypes above 0.001 also appeared in blood.

CDR3 size: 17 residues. V lost 6 bases and J 1 base, leaving 25 bases between the germline ends. Looked up from germline, CDR1 is DFQATT and CDR2 is SNEGSKA (reference sequence). Amplification of TCR beta CDR3 regions was performed using RNA transcripts as template. A set of HTBI primers served as the primers for a first-round RT-PCR of the TCR CDR3. TCRdb re-called the multiplex PCR reads with MiXCR, one entry per CDR3 protein. The sample records approximately 600,000 distinct CDR3 sequences, approximately 15% being singletons. Worth noting for this clonotype: Its cognate antigen is unknown.

The rearrangement links TRBV20-1 to TRBJ2-7; D remains ambiguous. The sequencing input was blood. The TCR was taken from a woman in her 40s with Graves' ophthalmopathy. The CDR3 region is CSAPGRPASGRSYEQYF. For the CDR3, the DNA is TGCAGTGCCCCGGGCCGCCCGGCCTCAGGCAGATCCTACGAGCAGTACTTC.